These 26 T cell receptor beta chains were sequenced from one sample in a study of Ad26.COV2.S vaccination and SARS-CoV-2 variants. The treatment: approximately 18 received Ad26.COV2.S at low or high dose, single or two shots; 5 received placebo; per-sample allocation not given. Samples were taken on day 63 after the first vaccine or placebo injection. Generated by immunoSEQ multiplex PCR, the TCRdb table keeps only in-frame clones and is missing some. Among about 440,000 clones, 87% were seen once, and the ten largest hold more than 10%. This sample comprised peripheral blood, obtained in a trial of Ad26.COV2.S vaccine versus placebo. Receptor source: a person aged 18-60 years who received the Ad26.COV2.S COVID-19 vaccine or a placebo.

The chain combines TRBV28 with TRBJ1-2; D is uncertain. The V gene's germline CDR1 is MDHEN and CDR2 SYDVKM. CDR3 length: 14 amino acids. V was cut by 3 bases and J by 4 bases, with 12 bases left in between. The CDR3 DNA follows: TGTGCCAGCAGTTTTGTTGGGCCTTTCTATGGCTACACCTTC. Residues: CASSFVGPFYGYTF.

The CDR3 sequence: CASSPLSDRGLPYF. The DNA of the CDR3 is TGTGCCAGCTCACCTCTTTCAGACAGGGGGCTCCCGTACTTC. The chain employs TRBV18 and TRBJ2-5; the match to TRBD1 covers 10 bases. This CDR3 comprises 14 residues. Germline lookup yields CDR1 KGHSH and CDR2 LQKENI. V was pared by 3 bases and J by 13 bases, with 11 bases of the junction left unmatched.

The gene calls are TRBV2 and TRBJ2-1, with D possibly matching TRBD1 (5 bases). Germline values: CDR1 SNHLY, CDR2 FYNNEI. Trimming shortened V by 6 bases and J by 6 bases, and 15 bases separated the two germline ends. The CDR3 is made up of 14 amino acids. The CDR3, as DNA: TGTGCCAGCAGAGGGTGGCAGGGTTTCAATGAGCAGTTCTTC. Translating gives CASRGWQGFNEQFF.

The chain carries TRBV7-9 and TRBJ2-1, with D perhaps TRBD1 or TRBD2 (5 bases each). Germline lookup yields CDR1 SEHNR and CDR2 FQNEAQ (reference sequence). CDR3 length: 14 residues. V lost 0 bases and J lost 4, with 7 bases in between. The CDR3, as DNA: TGTGCCAGCAGCTTAGCGGGACCTTACAATGAGCAGTTCTTC. This gives the protein CASSLAGPYNEQFF.

The chain uses TRBV12-2 and TRBJ2-5; the listed D gene, TRBD1, was not tested against the DNA. TRBV12-2 is a recognized pseudogene. The CDR3 runs 12 residues. The DNA of the CDR3 is TGTGCCCAATACAGGATCCAAGAGACCCAGTACTTC. Translating gives CAQYRIQETQYF.

The J gene is TRBJ1-3, the V gene TRBV3-1 (or the pseudogene TRBV3-2), with D tentatively TRBD1 (5 bases). The CDR3 length is 16 residues. Germline loops: CDR1 LGHDT, CDR2 YNNKEL (reference sequence). V was pared by 0 bases and J by 2 bases, with 11 bases between. The CDR3 sequence is CASSQDIGGAGNTIYF. The CDR3 coding sequence is TGTGCCAGCAGCCAAGATATAGGAGGGGCTGGAAACACCATATATTTT.

V gene TRBV27 combines with J gene TRBJ2-2; 10 bases are a match to TRBD1. CDR3 size: 16 residues. Germline assignment: CDR1 MNHEY and CDR2 SMNVEV (reference sequence). The ends lost 6 bases at V and 5 bases at J; junction bases unmatched: 9. The chain's CDR3 is CASRLSRTGGTGELFF. The CDR3 region has the DNA TGTGCCAGCAGGCTTAGCCGGACAGGGGGGACCGGGGAGCTGTTTTTT.

V gene TRBV23-1 combines with J gene TRBJ1-5, with D unresolved. TRBV23-1 is annotated as an ORF whose role is uncertain. V was pared by 2 bases and J by 4 bases, with 6 bases between. The CDR3 is made up of 13 amino acids. As DNA, the CDR3 is TGCGCCAGCAGTCAAGGCCAGAATCAGCCCCAGCATTTT. This codes for CASSQGQNQPQHF.

The rearrangement uses TRBV7-6 and TRBJ2-7; tentatively, D is TRBD1 or TRBD2 (5 bases each). V was pared by 5 bases and J by 4 bases, with 15 bases between. Germline V gives CDR1 SGHVS, CDR2 FNYEAQ. The CDR3 extends over 14 amino acids. The CDR3 region has the DNA TGTGCCAGCAGCAAACCCGGGACCGCGTACGAGCAGTACTTC. It yields the protein CASSKPGTAYEQYF.

V and J are TRBV9 and TRBJ2-5; weak D call: TRBD1 (6 bases). Trimming cost V 4 bases and J 2 bases, with 9 bases left between them. The CDR3 has 13 residues. CDR1 is SGDLS, CDR2 YYNGEE, per germline. The CDR3 region is CASSRTVQETQYF. CDR3 in DNA: TGTGCCAGCAGCCGGACAGTGCAAGAGACCCAGTACTTC. The whole variable domain, remainder taken from reference TRBV9 and TRBJ2-5, is DSGVTQTPKHLITATGQRVTLRCSPRSGDLSVYWYQQSLDQGLQFLIQYYNGEERAKGNILERFSAQQFPDLHSELNLSSLELGDSALYFCASSRTVQETQYFGPGTRLLVL.

The chain combines TRBV25-1 with TRBJ1-4; the D gene is possibly TRBD1 (5 bases). The germline V gene encodes CDR1 MGHDK and CDR2 SYGVNS. This CDR3 has 13 residues. The V gene lost 5 bases and the J gene lost 8 bases, with 12 bases spanning the gap. Written as DNA, the CDR3 is TGTGCCAGCAGTCGGCAGGGTGGGGAAAAACTGTTTTTT. Translated, it gives CASSRQGGEKLFF.

The V call is TRBV19, the J call TRBJ2-7; perhaps TRBD1 as D (7 bases). CDR1 and CDR2 from the germline V gene are LNHDA and SQIVND (reference sequence). The CDR3 sequence is 15 residues long. Trimming removed 4 bases from V and 3 bases from J, with 16 bases in between. CDR3 protein: CASSTKTQGGYEQYF. CDR3 nucleotide sequence: TGTGCCAGTAGTACCAAGACCCAGGGGGGCTACGAGCAGTACTTC.

This clone came up once. The rearrangement joins TRBV30 to TRBJ1-3, with 7 nucleotides matching TRBD1. Looked up from germline, CDR1 is GTSNPN and CDR2 is SVGIG (reference sequence). The junction had 8 bases not matched to a gene; V was cut back by 2 bases and J by 1 base. This CDR3 comprises 16 residues. CDR3: CAWSRGQPGSGNTIYF. For the CDR3, the DNA is TGTGCCTGGAGTAGGGGACAGCCTGGATCTGGAAACACCATATATTTT. Variable domain in full (rest from reference TRBV30 and TRBJ1-3): SQTIHQWPATLVQPVGSPLSLECTVEGTSNPNLYWYRQAAGRGLQLLFYSVGIGQISSEVPQNLSASRPQDRQFILSSKKLLLSDSGFYLCAWSRGQPGSGNTIYFGEGSWLTVV.

The chain couples TRBV5-1 to TRBJ1-1; weak D call: TRBD1 (6 bases). CDR1 SGHRS and CDR2 YFSETQ come from the germline V gene. There are 15 residues in the CDR3. V was cut by 0 bases and J by 1 base, with 10 bases left in between. CDR3 amino acids: CASSLAGGQNTEAFF. CDR3 DNA sequence: TGCGCCAGCAGCTTGGCCGGGGGACAGAACACTGAAGCTTTCTTT.

J is TRBJ2-2 and V is TRBV7-3; no clear D gene. CDR1 and CDR2 from the germline V gene are SGHTA and FQGTGA. The CDR3 is made up of 13 amino acids. V lost 2 bases and J lost 7, with 8 bases in between. The CDR3 DNA reads TGTGCCAGCAGCTTATCTCGAGGCGGGGAGCTGTTTTTT. Protein: CASSLSRGGELFF.

V gene TRBV11-2 combines with J gene TRBJ2-5; TRBD2 matches 9 bases. The CDR3 runs 16 residues. Unmatched junction bases numbered 8, after V lost 2 bases and J lost 4 bases. Germline CDR1 is SGHAT and CDR2 is FQNNGV. As DNA, the CDR3 is TGTGCCAGCAGCTTATTGTCTGCGGGAGGGGGAGAGACCCAGTACTTC. Translated: CASSLLSAGGGETQYF.

This chain connects TRBV27 to TRBJ2-6, with 8 bases that match TRBD1. V trimming: 5 bases; J trimming: 4 bases; junction bases outside the gene matches: 7. CDR3 length: 16 amino acids. The germline CDR1 and CDR2 sequences are MNHEY and SMNVEV (reference sequence). The CDR3 sequence is CASSRNRGEGANVLTF. DNA of the CDR3: TGTGCCAGCAGTCGGAACAGGGGGGAAGGGGCCAACGTCCTGACTTTC.

CDR3 sequence: CASSLGAGGPYEQYF. The CDR3 bases are TGTGCCAGCAGCCTGGGGGCGGGGGGACCTTACGAGCAGTACTTC. This sequence joins TRBV7-2 and TRBJ2-7, with 8 bases that match TRBD2. J lost 4 bases, V lost 5 bases, and 10 bases had no gene match. CDR1 SGHTA and CDR2 FQGNSA come from the germline V gene. The CDR3 totals 15 residues.

The chain links TRBV29-1 to TRBJ1-2, with D possibly matching TRBD1 (5 bases). Germline V gene data show CDR1 as SQVTM and CDR2 as ANQGSEA. The CDR3 has 13 amino acids. The CDR3 loop is CTLGRTGLDGYTF. The CDR3 DNA sequence: TGCACCCTGGGGCGGACGGGGCTTGATGGCTACACCTTC. Full variable domain (rest looked up from reference TRBV29-1 and TRBJ1-2): SAVISQKPSRDICQRGTSLTIQCQVDSQVTMMFWYRQQPGQSLTLIATANQGSEATYESGFVIDKFPISRPNLTFSTLTVSNMSPEDSSIYLCTLGRTGLDGYTFGSGTRLTVV.

The V gene is TRBV24-1, the J gene TRBJ1-5, with D perhaps matching TRBD1 (5 bases). CDR3 length: 18 residues. V lost 2 bases and J 0 bases, leaving 16 bases between the germline ends. Germline V gene sequence: CDR1 KGHDR, CDR2 SFDVKD. CDR3 loop: CATSDSLGDEISNQPQHF. The CDR3 DNA is TGTGCCACCAGTGATTCCCTCGGGGACGAAATTAGCAATCAGCCCCAGCATTTT.

This clone has only one observation. The J gene is TRBJ2-1, the V gene TRBV11-3; no firm D call. The V and J ends lost 0 bases and 8 bases respectively, with 8 bases between them. CDR3 length: 13 residues. CDR1 and CDR2 from the germline V gene are SGHNT and YENEEA. The CDR3 region is CASSLELVDEQFF. The DNA of the CDR3 is TGTGCCAGCAGCTTAGAATTGGTAGATGAGCAGTTCTTC.

The chain links TRBV28 to TRBJ1-2, with 11 bases that match TRBD1. Germline V gene sequence: CDR1 MDHEN, CDR2 SYDVKM. The V segment lost 2 bases and the J segment 6 bases; nucleotides outside the gene matches: 8. The CDR3 loop spans 16 amino acids. CDR3 loop: CASSLTRTGGIDGYTF. In nucleotides, the CDR3 is TGTGCCAGCAGTTTAACCCGGACAGGGGGCATTGATGGCTACACCTTC.

The CDR3 loop reads CASSALSGREGGGELFF. In DNA form, the CDR3 reads TGTGCCAGCAGTGCCTTGAGTGGGAGGGAGGGTGGCGGGGAGCTGTTTTTT. The chain carries TRBV6-1 and TRBJ2-2; 7 nucleotides line up with TRBD2. Germline assignment: CDR1 MNHNS and CDR2 SASEGT. The CDR3 is 17 residues long. The ends lost 4 bases at V and 7 bases at J; junction bases unmatched: 15.

The sample holds one count of this clone. The CDR3 reads CASSNLVINEKLFF. In DNA, the CDR3 is TGTGCCAGCAGTAACCTCGTAATAAATGAAAAACTGTTTTTT. The chain carries TRBV28 and TRBJ1-4, with D unresolved. Germline values: CDR1 MDHEN, CDR2 SYDVKM. CDR3 length equals 14 residues. The germline V and J ends were trimmed by 5 bases and 5 bases, with 12 bases remaining between them.

This clone occurred a few times. The rearrangement links TRBV5-6 to TRBJ1-6; D gene unclear. The CDR3 is made up of 13 amino acids. The V end lost 8 bases, the J end lost 4 bases, and 10 bases lay between the germline ends. Germline lookup yields CDR1 SGHDT and CDR2 YYEEEE. The CDR3 sequence: CASTGQYNSPLHF. CDR3 nucleotides: TGTGCCAGTACCGGGCAGTATAATTCACCCCTCCACTTT. Complete variable domain (other parts from reference TRBV5-6 and TRBJ1-6): DAGVTQSPTHLIKTRGQQVTLRCSPKSGHDTVSWYQQALGQGPQFIFQYYEEEERQRGNFPDRFSGHQFPNYSSELNVNALLLGDSALYLCASTGQYNSPLHFGNGTRLTVT.

This clone has only a few counts. The chain employs TRBV19 and TRBJ1-2, with D unresolved. V gave up 3 bases and J gave up 4 bases, with 9 bases separating them. The CDR3 totals 13 residues. Looked up from germline, CDR1 is LNHDA and CDR2 is SQIVND (reference sequence). CDR3 sequence: CASSMISLYGYTF. As DNA, the CDR3 is TGTGCCAGTAGTATGATCAGCCTCTATGGCTACACCTTC.